The 29 T cell receptor beta chains below all came from one sample that was sequenced in a study of CD8 T cells in ankylosing spondylitis. TCRdb fed the 5' RACE reads into MiXCR, producing one record per CDR3 protein. This table has a few hundred thousand distinct CDR3 sequences, approximately 10% appearing once. The sequencing input was blood, either unsorted or a sorted T cell fraction (not recorded which). The receptor source for this set is a female donor with ankylosing spondylitis or in good health (not recorded which).

The CDR3, as DNA: TGCAGTGCGGGAGACAGGGGCGGAACCGGGGAGCTGTTTTTT. The encoded protein is CSAGDRGGTGELFF. The genes are TRBV20-1 and TRBJ2-2; 8 bases match TRBD1. Looked up from germline, CDR1 is DFQATT and CDR2 is SNEGSKA (reference sequence). The CDR3 spans 14 residues. V dropped 6 bases and J dropped 5; count of bases not matched to a gene: 8.

In its sample, this clonotype was seen many times. V and J are TRBV7-2 and TRBJ2-7, with a weak D call TRBD1 (6 bases). Germline V gives CDR1 SGHTA, CDR2 FQGNSA. With 4 bases removed from V and 2 bases from J, the gap between germline ends came to 12 bases. This CDR3 is built from 14 residues. The CDR3 region is CASSSNRDTYEQYF. Here the CDR3 DNA reads TGTGCCAGCAGCTCAAACAGGGATACCTACGAGCAGTACTTC.

This clonotype showed up just a few times. The chain joins TRBV3-1 to TRBJ2-4; 9 bases are a match to TRBD1. Germline V gene lookup returns CDR1 LGHDT and CDR2 YNNKEL (reference sequence). Trimming removed 3 bases from V and 3 bases from J; junction bases left unmatched: 6. The CDR3 sequence is 16 residues long. CDR3 nucleotide sequence: TGTGCCAGCAGCCAGACAGGGGGACGTCGCAAAAACATTCAGTACTTC. It yields the protein CASSQTGGRRKNIQYF. Full variable domain (missing parts from reference TRBV3-1 and TRBJ2-4): DTAVSQTPKYLVTQMGNDKSIKCEQNLGHDTMYWYKQDSKKFLKIMFSYNNKELIINETVPNRFSPKSPDKAHLNLHINSLELGDSAVYFCASSQTGGRRKNIQYFGAGTRLSVL.

This clonotype was seen only once. A clone one base away is much larger, so this may be a read error. V gene TRBV28 combines with J gene TRBJ1-2; no reliable D call. From germline, CDR1 is MDHEN and CDR2 SYDVKM. This CDR3 contains 14 residues. V lost 6 bases and J 2 bases, leaving 13 bases between the germline ends. The CDR3: CASRRYAGNYGYTF. The CDR3, as DNA: TGTGCCAGCAGGAGGTATGCAGGCAACTATGGCTACACCTTC.

This clonotype was seen many times. The chain uses TRBV7-8 and TRBJ1-1; possible D gene TRBD1, 5 bases. V lost 3 bases to trimming and J lost 0 bases, with 14 bases between them. The germline gives CDR1 SGHVS, CDR2 FQNEAQ. CDR3 length equals 16 residues. CDR3 in DNA: TGTGCCAGCAGCTTCAAAGGGGTCAGGATGAACACTGAAGCTTTCTTT. Encoded protein: CASSFKGVRMNTEAFF. Full variable domain (outside the CDR3, taken from reference TRBV7-8 and TRBJ1-1): GAGVSQSPRYKVAKRGQDVALRCDPISGHVSLFWYQQALGQGPEFLTYFQNEAQLDKSGLPSDRFFAERPEGSVSTLKIQRTQQEDSAVYLCASSFKGVRMNTEAFFGQGTRLTVV.

This clonotype came up many times. This sequence joins TRBV20-1 and TRBJ2-2; either TRBD1 or TRBD2 may fit D (5 bases each). CDR1 is DFQATT, CDR2 SNEGSKA, per germline (reference sequence). V lost 4 bases and J lost 0, with 12 bases in between. The CDR3 totals 15 residues. CDR3 region: CSATLLGANTGELFF. CDR3 coding DNA: TGCAGTGCTACTCTGCTGGGGGCGAACACCGGGGAGCTGTTTTTT.

This clonotype was counted many times. J is TRBJ1-5 and V is TRBV20-1; possibly TRBD1 for D (6 bases). Germline CDR1 and CDR2: DFQATT and SNEGSKA (reference sequence). Deletions cut 3 bases from V and 2 bases from J, with 14 bases between. The CDR3 length is 15 residues. The CDR3 protein is CSASVPRGGNQPQHF. The CDR3 nucleotides read TGCAGTGCTAGCGTTCCCAGGGGAGGCAATCAGCCCCAGCATTTT.

J is TRBJ1-1 and V is TRBV5-1; 7 nucleotides match TRBD1. Per germline, CDR1 SGHRS and CDR2 YFSETQ. V gave up 6 bases and J gave up 9 bases; unmatched junction bases: 14. The CDR3 loop spans 14 amino acids. In DNA form, the CDR3 reads TGCGCCAGCACAACTGACAGGGCGGGAGGAAAAGCTTTCTTT. Amino acids: CASTTDRAGGKAFF.

The sample holds a few counts of this clonotype. One end of the junction is discordant with germline, which a read error may explain. CDR3 bases: TGTGCCTGGAGTGTAGGGGGACAGACACTCTTC. This encodes CAWSVGGQTLF. V is TRBV30 and J is TRBJ2-1, with TRBD1 identical over 7 bases. The CDR3 sequence is 11 residues long. CDR1 is GTSNPN and CDR2 is SVGIG in the germline V gene (reference sequence).

This clonotype was recorded many times. The V call is TRBV28, the J call TRBJ1-5; D ambiguous. The CDR3 extends over 12 amino acids. V lost 10 bases and J lost 7, with 14 bases in between. Germline V lookup: CDR1 MDHEN, CDR2 SYDVKM. CDR3 amino acids: CATSRKGQPQHF. CDR3 in DNA: TGTGCCACCTCTCGGAAGGGACAGCCCCAGCATTTT.

J is TRBJ2-7 and V is TRBV10-2; 9 bases align to TRBD2. In germline, CDR1 is WSHSY, CDR2 SAAADI. The CDR3 runs to 15 residues. Trimming removed 4 bases from V and 5 bases from J; junction bases left unmatched: 9. The CDR3 nucleotides read TGCGCCAGCAGTGGGCTAGCGGGAATCGGGGACGAGCAGTACTTC. Protein product: CASSGLAGIGDEQYF.

V is TRBV27 and J is TRBJ2-2, with 11 nucleotides matching TRBD2. This CDR3 is 15 amino acids long. The germline V gene encodes CDR1 MNHEY and CDR2 SMNVEV (reference sequence). V trimming: 5 bases; J trimming: 7 bases; junction bases outside the gene matches: 6. DNA for the CDR3: TGTGCCAGCAGTCCGGGGACTAGCGGACGCGGGGAGCTGTTTTTT. Its translation is CASSPGTSGRGELFF.

This clonotype was counted ten times or more. The chain couples TRBV20-1 to TRBJ2-3, with D possibly TRBD1 on 6 matching bases. The germline V gene has CDR1 DFQATT and CDR2 SNEGSKA (reference sequence). The CDR3 is 15 residues long. Trimming took 1 base from V and 0 from J, leaving 11 bases between them. The CDR3 reads CSARVTGLSTDTQYF. The CDR3 DNA is TGCAGTGCTAGAGTAACAGGGCTTAGCACAGATACGCAGTATTTT.

This clonotype has a count of ten or more. J is TRBJ2-1 and V is TRBV20-1; TRBD2 aligns across 8 bases. The CDR3 has 18 residues. Germline-derived CDR1 and CDR2 are DFQATT and SNEGSKA (reference sequence). With V trimmed by 1 base and J by 7 bases, 18 bases remained unmatched. The CDR3: CSARALTGRAGDWNEQFF. The DNA for the CDR3 is TGCAGTGCTAGAGCCCTAACTGGACGAGCGGGAGATTGGAATGAGCAGTTCTTC.

This clonotype has only a few counts. This chain connects TRBV7-2 to TRBJ1-5; D gene uncertain. This CDR3 contains 13 residues. Germline V gene lookup returns CDR1 SGHTA and CDR2 FQGNSA. V gave up 5 bases and J gave up 5 bases, with 10 bases separating them. The CDR3 sequence is CASSVDGDQPQHF. In DNA, the CDR3 is TGTGCCAGCAGCGTGGACGGAGATCAGCCCCAGCATTTT.

J is TRBJ1-1 and V is TRBV18, with a tentative D call TRBD1 (6 bases). The CDR3 runs to 14 residues. V was pared by 0 bases and J by 4 bases, with 9 bases between. The germline V gene encodes CDR1 KGHSH and CDR2 LQKENI. CDR3 sequence reads: CASSPPGRGTEAFF. The DNA for the CDR3 is TGTGCCAGCTCACCACCAGGCAGGGGCACTGAAGCTTTCTTT.

The sample holds many counts of this clonotype. The chain carries TRBV20-1 and TRBJ2-7; D unresolved. V gave up 2 bases and J gave up 5 bases, with 10 bases separating them. This CDR3 comprises 12 residues. CDR1 and CDR2 (germline): DFQATT, SNEGSKA (reference sequence). The CDR3 loop reads CSARFGVDEQYF. In DNA form, the CDR3 reads TGCAGTGCTAGATTTGGGGTTGACGAGCAGTACTTC.

A remark on this clonotype: A much more abundant neighbour one base away suggests this may be a read error. This rearrangement joins TRBV6-5 to TRBJ2-5, with D perhaps TRBD2 (5 bases). This CDR3 comprises 18 residues. V lost 2 bases and J lost 2, with 21 bases in between. Looked up from germline, CDR1 is MNHEY and CDR2 is SVGAGI. DNA of the CDR3: TGTGCCAGCAGTTACCAACGTTCTCTGGGCCGGAGGCAAGAGACCCAGTACTTC. This encodes CASSYQRSLGRRQETQYF.

This clonotype appeared many times. The chain joins TRBV12-3 or TRBV12-4 to TRBJ1-1; weak D call: TRBD1 (5 bases). The CDR3 contains 13 residues. V lost 3 bases, J lost 3 bases, and 8 bases lay in between. The CDR3 DNA follows: TGTGCCAGCAGTTTTAAAGGGGACACTGAAGCTTTCTTT. Protein: CASSFKGDTEAFF.

This clonotype was detected many times. The V gene is TRBV27, the J gene TRBJ2-7, with 11 nucleotides matching TRBD2. CDR3 length: 15 residues. CDR1 and CDR2 from the germline V gene are MNHEY and SMNVEV (reference sequence). The ends lost 7 bases at V and 3 bases at J; junction bases unmatched: 8. CDR3 in amino acids: CASTPRLAGLYEQYF. The CDR3 nucleotides read TGTGCCAGCACTCCTAGACTAGCGGGGCTCTACGAGCAGTACTTC.

This clonotype was counted between two and nine times. The chain uses TRBV4-1 and TRBJ2-5; D may match TRBD1 or TRBD2 (5 bases each). The CDR3 sequence is 17 residues long. V was shortened by 4 bases and J by 3 bases, with 21 bases between the two germline ends. CDR1 is MGHRA, CDR2 YSYEKL, per germline. The CDR3 DNA reads as TGCGCCAGCAGCCCCACAGGAGGCGGACTCCGGAAAGAGACCCAGTACTTC. Protein product: CASSPTGGGLRKETQYF.

The sample holds a few counts of this clonotype. The genes are TRBV7-9 and TRBJ2-2; tentatively, D is TRBD1 (5 bases). V was shortened by 3 bases and J by 4 bases, with 15 bases between the two germline ends. This CDR3 comprises 16 residues. Germline V gene data show CDR1 as SEHNR and CDR2 as FQNEAQ (reference sequence). CDR3 loop: CASSFPGHASTGELFF. The CDR3 coding sequence is TGTGCCAGCAGCTTCCCAGGGCACGCGAGCACCGGGGAGCTGTTTTTT.

This clonotype was seen ten or more times. The chain has TRBV29-1 and TRBJ2-5; TRBD2 matches 9 bases. CDR3 length: 14 amino acids. Germline CDR1 and CDR2: SQVTM and ANQGSEA. V gave up 5 bases and J gave up 2 bases; unmatched junction bases: 6. The CDR3 DNA follows: TGCAGCGTTACCGGGACTAGCCCTCAAGAGACCCAGTACTTC. Amino acid sequence: CSVTGTSPQETQYF.

This clonotype was detected many times. This chain uses TRBV5-6 with TRBJ1-1; D is perhaps TRBD1 (5 bases). In germline, CDR1 is SGHDT, CDR2 YYEEEE. V was pared by 2 bases and J by 5 bases, with 13 bases between. The CDR3 is 14 residues long. The CDR3 DNA reads as TGTGCCAGCAGCTTCCGTGGCGGGGGGACTGAAGCTTTCTTT. This gives the protein CASSFRGGGTEAFF.

The genes are TRBV7-9 and TRBJ2-5, with D uncertain. This CDR3 is built from 15 residues. Germline lookup yields CDR1 SEHNR and CDR2 FQNEAQ (reference sequence). V was pared by 4 bases and J by 0 bases, with 12 bases between. As DNA, the CDR3 is TGTGCCAGCAGCTCCGCGAAGAGTAACCAAGAGACCCAGTACTTC. It translates to CASSSAKSNQETQYF.

This clonotype was observed a handful of times. V gene TRBV4-3 combines with J gene TRBJ1-6, with a tentative D call TRBD1 (5 bases). This CDR3 comprises 15 residues. V was cut by 1 base and J by 10 bases, with 14 bases left in between. The germline gives CDR1 LGHNA, CDR2 YSLEER. The CDR3 loop is CASSQGSREGSPLHF. The DNA for the CDR3 is TGCGCCAGCAGCCAAGGTTCCAGGGAGGGCTCACCCCTCCACTTT.

The table lists this clonotype with a few counts. The chain recombines TRBV7-2 with TRBJ2-2; D is perhaps TRBD1 (7 bases). The germline V gene has CDR1 SGHTA and CDR2 FQGNSA. Trimming cost V 4 bases and J 4 bases, with 19 bases left between them. The CDR3 contains 17 residues. The DNA for the CDR3 is TGTGCCAGCAGCTCGAGAATCAGGGGGGCGGGCACCGGGGAGCTGTTTTTT. It specifies CASSSRIRGAGTGELFF.

Many counts were recorded for this clonotype. The V gene is TRBV6-1, the J gene TRBJ1-4, with TRBD1 matching 8 bases. The V gene end was trimmed by 3 bases and the J gene end by 7 bases; junction bases not matched to a gene: 10. In germline, CDR1 is MNHNS, CDR2 SASEGT. The CDR3 length is 16 residues. The CDR3 loop reads CASSDSRTGWGEKLFF. The CDR3, as DNA: TGTGCCAGCAGTGATTCGCGGACAGGGTGGGGTGAAAAACTGTTTTTT.

This clonotype appeared many times. The V gene is TRBV12-3 or TRBV12-4, the J gene TRBJ1-2, with D maybe TRBD1 (5 bases). V was clipped by 5 bases and J by 3 bases, with 13 bases between them. The CDR3 covers 14 residues. CDR3 DNA sequence: TGTGCCAGCAGTCCGGGACGGAGTTACTATGGCTACACCTTC. This sequence encodes CASSPGRSYYGYTF.